This TCR beta chain was recovered during a study of radiotherapy plus CTLA-4 blockade in lung cancer. About the study: There were objective responses in approximately 20% of patients, and more than 30% had disease control. Regarding the study as a whole: TCR clones of tumor origin grew in blood after radiotherapy plus ipilimumab.

Sequencing used immunoSEQ multiplex PCR; TCRdb keeps in-frame clones, though not all of them. The repertoire includes some 73,000 clones, roughly 80% of them detected once, and 9.9% sits in the top ten. The CDR3 has 15 residues. CDR1 and CDR2 from the germline V gene are SGDLS and YYNGEE. Losses at the gene ends were 3 bases for V and 6 bases for J; bases not matched to a gene: 9. This clone was observed once. Its antigen is still unknown. Sample: peripheral blood, taken from a patient treated with radiotherapy plus ipilimumab. This TCR came from a human donor with non-small cell lung cancer whose response to radiotherapy plus ipilimumab could not be evaluated. The genes are TRBV9 and TRBJ2-7; 10 bases agree with TRBD2. The CDR3 coding sequence is TGTGCCAGCAGCGCGGCTAGCGGGAGTCTCCGCGAGCAGTACTTC. This gives the protein CASSAASGSLREQYF.